Sequencing of this T cell receptor (beta chain) was carried out in a study of blood T cells in healthy people across ages. Whole-study findings and limits: The long-lived group displayed more naive CD4+ cells, plus higher diversity, than the aged donors did.

CDR1 is LGHDT, CDR2 YNNKEL, per germline (reference sequence). The CDR3 runs 14 residues. V dropped 2 bases and J dropped 4 bases, with 12 bases sitting between them. Through a sample-barcoded 5' primer and a J-beta primer mix, a second PCR was run for roughly 6 to 11 cycles. TCRdb independently ran MiXCR on the 5' RACE reads; one entry per CDR3 protein. Among about 640,000 distinct CDR3 sequences listed, around 54% were seen once. For this clonotype: Its specificity is not known.

Every participating donor contributed around 9.5 milliliters of peripheral blood through a draw. Isolating PBMCs gave at least 6 million of these cells per sample. V usage is TRBV3-1 and J usage is TRBJ2-7, with unresolved D. The sample consisted of blood. The receptor was derived from a man in his fifties or sixties in good health. The CDR3 region has the DNA TGTGCCAGCAGCCAACCCCCTGAGTTTTACGAGCAGTACTTC. Translating it yields CASSQPPEFYEQYF.